This T cell receptor (beta chain) derives from a study of T cells in Graves' hyperthyroidism and ophthalmopathy. What was amplified from RNA transcripts were TCR beta CDR3 regions. The primer set for the first-round RT-PCR of the TCR CDR3 was HTBI. From the multiplex PCR reads, TCRdb called clonotypes with MiXCR, one entry per CDR3 protein. The table shows a few hundred thousand distinct CDR3 sequences, with roughly 14% occurring only once. The authors deemed Graves' hyperthyroidism stable absent ophthalmopathy progression within 18 months. Worth noting for this clonotype: Its antigen is currently unknown.

Notes on the study in general: Blood held most thyroid clonotypes expanded above 0.001 frequency.

The CDR3 covers 13 residues. Looked up from germline, CDR1 is MNHEY and CDR2 is SVGEGT. V shed 2 bases and J shed 4 bases, with 7 bases lying between them. The V gene is TRBV6-2 or TRBV6-3, the J gene TRBJ2-3; D is unresolved. Sequencing was done on a sample of blood. The sequence derives from a woman aged 18 to 35 with Graves' hyperthyroidism. The CDR3 nucleotides read TGTGCCAGCAGTTACGCCCTCCCAGATACGCAGTATTTT. Its translation is CASSYALPDTQYF.